Listed below are T cell receptor beta chains from one sample, sequenced in a study of blood T cell repertoires in COVID-19. The method was immunoSEQ multiplex PCR; TCRdb's version includes in-frame clones alone and lacks a portion of them. This repertoire shows about 300,000 clones, 75% to 90% found once; its top ten account for approximately 4.3%. Material for sequencing was peripheral blood. Source of these receptors: a man aged 35 to 55 with acute or convalescent COVID-19. CDR3s include the opening cysteine and the closing phenylalanine or tryptophan. The D gene is left open where the match is weak. Some rows mark clone size as missing; the rest say once, few, many or name a class of expanded clone.

TRBJ1-5	TRBV5-5	TRBD1	-	TGTGCCAGCAGCTTGGAACAGGGGAGTCAGCCCCAGCATTTT	CASSLEQGSQPQHF
TRBJ2-7	TRBV7-8	TRBD1	-	TGTGCCAGCAGCTCGGACAGGGGGCGGTACGAGCAGTACTTC	CASSSDRGRYEQYF
TRBJ2-2	TRBV9	TRBD1	-	TGTGCCAGCAGCGTAGGGCGACAGGGCCCGAACACCGGGGAGCTGTTTTTT	CASSVGRQGPNTGELFF
TRBJ1-2	TRBV14	TRBD1	-	TGTGCCAGCAGCCAAGGCCGGACAGGAGATGGCTACACCTTC	CASSQGRTGDGYTF
TRBJ1-5	TRBV3-1/TRBV3-2	-	-	TGTGCCAGCAGCCACGCCGGGAGCAATCAGCCCCAGCATTTT	CASSHAGSNQPQHF
TRBJ2-7	TRBV6-1	-	-	TGTGCCAGCAGTGAAGCCCCTCAGGGGCGGTACGAGCAGTACTTC	CASSEAPQGRYEQYF
TRBJ2-7	TRBV7-8	-	-	TGTGCCAGCAGCTTAGTGGGAGCCTTCCCCTACGAGCAGTACTTC	CASSLVGAFPYEQYF
TRBJ2-3	TRBV5-1	TRBD2	-	TGCGCCAGCAGCGATGGACTAGCCGGAGATACGCAGTATTTT	CASSDGLAGDTQYF
TRBJ1-5	TRBV28	TRBD1	once	TGTGCCAGCAGCCCGCAGGGGGTATCTAGCAATCAGCCCCAGCATTTT	CASSPQGVSSNQPQHF
TRBJ1-6	TRBV5-1	-	few	TGCGCCAGCAGCTTGGCCCAGGGTAAAGTCTCTTCACCCCTCCACTTT	CASSLAQGKVSSPLHF
TRBJ1-2	TRBV1	-	-	TGCACCAGCAGCCAAGGCCCAACGGATGGCTACACCTTC	CTSSQGPTDGYTF
TRBJ2-7	TRBV19	TRBD1	-	TGTGCCACCCCCAGGGGGCGCACACGCGAGCAGTACTTC	CATPRGRTREQYF
TRBJ2-7	TRBV5-1	-	-	TGCGCCAGCAGACTGACAGAAGCCTACGAGCAGTACTTC	CASRLTEAYEQYF
TRBJ1-4	TRBV5-1	TRBD1	-	TGCGCCAGCAGCTCCCCAGGGGGCGGTGAAAAACTGTTTTTT	CASSSPGGGEKLFF
TRBJ2-7	TRBV15	TRBD2	-	TGTGCCACCAGCAGAGAAAGGACTAGCTCGTTAAACTTC	CATSRERTSSLNF
TRBJ1-5	TRBV19	-	-	TGTGCCAGTAGTATAAAGGAGGGACGGAATCAGCCCCAGCATTTT	CASSIKEGRNQPQHF
TRBJ1-2	TRBV6-6	TRBD1	-	TGTGCCAGCAGTCACAGGGGACGGTATGGCTACACCTTC	CASSHRGRYGYTF
TRBJ1-5	TRBV12-5	TRBD1	once	TGTGCTAGTGGTATGGACAGGGCGAATCAGCCCCAGCATTTT	CASGMDRANQPQHF
TRBJ2-1	TRBV4-1	TRBD2	-	TGCGCCAGCAGCCAAGAACGGGCGGGGGGGCCTGGTGAGCAGTTCTTC	CASSQERAGGPGEQFF
TRBJ2-2	TRBV10-3	-	-	TGTGCCACAGGGGTCAGAGACACCGGGGAGCTGTTTTTT	CATGVRDTGELFF
TRBJ1-6	TRBV10-3	-	once	TGTGCCATCTCCCCGGCGGGACGAGATTCACCCCTCCACTTT	CAISPAGRDSPLHF
TRBJ1-5	TRBV9	-	-	TGTGCCAGCAGCCTGGGACCGGAGGGGCCCCAGCATTTT	CASSLGPEGPQHF
TRBJ2-1	TRBV2	TRBD2	-	TGTGCCAGCAGTGAAAACGGGGGGGCTAATGAGCAGTTCTTC	CASSENGGANEQFF
TRBJ1-5	TRBV11-2	TRBD1	-	TGTGCCAGCAGCTTAGACTTGACAGGGAATCAGCCCCAGCATTTT	CASSLDLTGNQPQHF
TRBJ1-5	TRBV28	-	few	TGTGCCAGCAGTTATCCAGTTAATCAGCCCCAGCATTTT	CASSYPVNQPQHF
TRBJ2-3	TRBV7-6	-	-	TGTGCCAGCAGCTCCCTCAGGGATACGCAGTATTTT	CASSSLRDTQYF
TRBJ2-7	TRBV6-5	TRBD2	-	TGTGCCAGCACTGCTAGCGGGGTGTACGAGCAGTACTTC	CASTASGVYEQYF
TRBJ2-3	TRBV4-2	-	few	TGTGCCAGCAGCCTCAAAAACGCTGCGGGGCTGGCAGATACGCAGTATTTT	CASSLKNAAGLADTQYF
TRBJ1-4	TRBV5-1	-	-	TGCGCCAGCAGCCCCGGACAGTATAATGAAAAACTGTTTTTT	CASSPGQYNEKLFF
TRBJ2-5	TRBV12-5	TRBD2	-	TGTGCTAGTGGTTTGCCCCGGTCGGGAGGGCTGAAGACCCAGTACTTC	CASGLPRSGGLKTQYF
TRBJ1-4	TRBV6-5	-	-	TGTGCCAGCCATGGGGGCAACAATGAAAAACTGTTTTTT	CASHGGNNEKLFF
TRBJ1-2	TRBV19	TRBD1	once	TGTGCCAGTAGTATCCAGACAGGGGGCATCTCTGGCTACACCTTC	CASSIQTGGISGYTF
TRBJ2-1	TRBV19	TRBD2	-	TGTGCCAGTAGTATAGTCGGGGGGGATTACAATGAGCAGTTCTTC	CASSIVGGDYNEQFF
TRBJ2-7	TRBV3-1/TRBV3-2	-	-	TGTGCCAGCAGCCAAGGGACTACGTACTACGAGCAGTACTTC	CASSQGTTYYEQYF
TRBJ1-6	TRBV2	TRBD1	-	TGTGCCAGCAGCCCGGACAGGGGAGATTCACCCCTCCACTTT	CASSPDRGDSPLHF
TRBJ1-5	TRBV15	-	-	TGTGCCACCAGCAGAGATGGCAGGGATCAGCCCCAGCATTTT	CATSRDGRDQPQHF
TRBJ1-1	TRBV13	TRBD1	-	TGTGCCAGCAGCTTAATCGGGACAGTTGAAGCTTTCTTT	CASSLIGTVEAFF
TRBJ1-5	TRBV30	-	-	TGTGCCTGGATCATACACAGGGAAAGCAATCAGCCCCAGCATTTT	CAWIIHRESNQPQHF
TRBJ1-1	TRBV6-5	TRBD1	-	TGTGCCAGCAGTTGGACAGGGAACACTGAAGCTTTCTTT	CASSWTGNTEAFF
TRBJ2-2	TRBV7-9	-	-	TGTGCCAGCAGAGACGACGGTCGGGACACCGGGGAGCTGTTTTTT	CASRDDGRDTGELFF
TRBJ1-1	TRBV10-2	TRBD1	-	TGCGCCAGCAGTGACCCCGGGACAGGGGGCCCTGAAGCTTTCTTT	CASSDPGTGGPEAFF
TRBJ1-1	TRBV5-4	TRBD1	once	TGTGCCAGCAGCACCCCCGGACAGGGCTACACTGAAGCTTTCTTT	CASSTPGQGYTEAFF
TRBJ2-7	TRBV3-1/TRBV3-2	TRBD2	-	TGTGCCAGCAGCCCCACTAGCGGGTCCTACGAGCAGTACTTC	CASSPTSGSYEQYF
TRBJ2-7	TRBV6-5	TRBD1	-	TGTGCCAGCAGGGCCGGGACAGGTCCCTACGAGCAGTACTTC	CASRAGTGPYEQYF
TRBJ1-1	TRBV10-1	-	once	TGCGCCAGCAAGCGGGGAATGAACACTGAAGCTTTCTTT	CASKRGMNTEAFF
TRBJ1-1	TRBV29-1	TRBD1	few	TGCAGCGTGCTACTACAGGGGACTGAAGCTTTCTTT	CSVLLQGTEAFF
TRBJ2-3	TRBV24-1	TRBD2	-	TGTGCCACCAGTGGCCCCCCTTCTAGCGGATGGGCCACAGATACGCAGTATTTT	CATSGPPSSGWATDTQYF
TRBJ2-1	TRBV19	TRBD2	once	TGTGCCAGTAGATCCGGGGGGAGCTCCTACAATGAGCAGTTCTTC	CASRSGGSSYNEQFF
TRBJ2-7	TRBV6-6	TRBD1	-	TGTGCCAGCAGGGGGACAGGGGTCTACGAGCAGTACTTC	CASRGTGVYEQYF
TRBJ1-1	TRBV7-2	-	-	TGTGCCAGCAGCTTAGCGGGGGGGACACTCGGGATAGGAGCTTTCTTT	CASSLAGGTLGIGAFF